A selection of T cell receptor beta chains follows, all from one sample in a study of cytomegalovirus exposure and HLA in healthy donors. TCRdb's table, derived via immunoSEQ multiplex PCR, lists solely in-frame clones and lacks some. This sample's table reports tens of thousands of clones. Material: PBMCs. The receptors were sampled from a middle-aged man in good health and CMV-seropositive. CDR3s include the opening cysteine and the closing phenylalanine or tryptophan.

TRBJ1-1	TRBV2	CASSEGREDTEAFF
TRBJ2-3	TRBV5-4	CASSPTSGPIGDTQYF
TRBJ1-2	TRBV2	CASSEGPRRGSKGDGYTF
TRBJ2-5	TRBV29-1	CSVVPGLAVQETQYF
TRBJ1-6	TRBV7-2	CASSSQGRIRSPLHF
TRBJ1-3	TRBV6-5	CASRQGRPGNTIYF
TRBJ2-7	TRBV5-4	CASSRRRDSDYEQYF
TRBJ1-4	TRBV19	CASGPKWGRVSNEKLFF
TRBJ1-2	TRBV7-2	CASSLSREGGYTF
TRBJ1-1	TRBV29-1	CSVEVRQGATEAFF
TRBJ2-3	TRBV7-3	CASSPGNSGSTQYF